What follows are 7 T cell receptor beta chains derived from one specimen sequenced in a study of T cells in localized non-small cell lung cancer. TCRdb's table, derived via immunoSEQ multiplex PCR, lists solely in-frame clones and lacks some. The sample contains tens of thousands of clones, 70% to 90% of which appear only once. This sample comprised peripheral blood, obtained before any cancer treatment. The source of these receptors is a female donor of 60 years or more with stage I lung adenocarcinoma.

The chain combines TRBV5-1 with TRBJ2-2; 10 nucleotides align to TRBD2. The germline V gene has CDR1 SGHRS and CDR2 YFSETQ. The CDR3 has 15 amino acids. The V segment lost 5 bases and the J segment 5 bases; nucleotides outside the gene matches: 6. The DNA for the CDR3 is TGCGCCAGCAGTACCTTAGCGGGGGGTACCGGGGAGCTGTTTTTT. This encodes CASSTLAGGTGELFF.

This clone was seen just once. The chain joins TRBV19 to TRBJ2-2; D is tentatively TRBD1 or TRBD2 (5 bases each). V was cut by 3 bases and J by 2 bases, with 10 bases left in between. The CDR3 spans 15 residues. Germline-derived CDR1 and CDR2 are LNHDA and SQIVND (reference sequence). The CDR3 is CASSISGANTGELFF. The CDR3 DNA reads TGTGCCAGTAGTATCTCCGGGGCTAACACCGGGGAGCTGTTTTTT.

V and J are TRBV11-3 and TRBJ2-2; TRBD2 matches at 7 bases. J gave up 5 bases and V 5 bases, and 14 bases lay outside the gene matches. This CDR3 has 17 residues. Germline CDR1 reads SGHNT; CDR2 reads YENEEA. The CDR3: CASSPEPTSERTGELFF. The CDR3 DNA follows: TGTGCCAGCAGCCCAGAGCCCACTAGCGAGAGAACCGGGGAGCTGTTTTTT.

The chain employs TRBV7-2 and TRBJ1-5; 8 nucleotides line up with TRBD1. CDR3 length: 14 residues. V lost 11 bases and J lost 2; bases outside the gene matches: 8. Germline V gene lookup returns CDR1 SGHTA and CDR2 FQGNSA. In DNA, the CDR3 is TGTGCCGCAGGGGGCAGGGCTGGCAATCAGCCCCAGCATTTT. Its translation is CAAGGRAGNQPQHF.

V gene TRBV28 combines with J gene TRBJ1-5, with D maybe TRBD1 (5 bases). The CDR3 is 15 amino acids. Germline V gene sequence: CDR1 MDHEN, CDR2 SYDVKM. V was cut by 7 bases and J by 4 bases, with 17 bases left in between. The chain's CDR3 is CASTGGFVGNQPQHF. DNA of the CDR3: TGTGCCAGCACGGGGGGATTCGTAGGTAATCAGCCCCAGCATTTT.

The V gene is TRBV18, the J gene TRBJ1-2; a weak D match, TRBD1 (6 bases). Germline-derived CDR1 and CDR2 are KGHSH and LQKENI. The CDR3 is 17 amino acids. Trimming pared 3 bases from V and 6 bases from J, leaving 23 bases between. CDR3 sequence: CASSPSLGTRGLDGYTF. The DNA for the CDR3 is TGTGCCAGCTCACCTTCCCTGGGGACAAGGGGCCTTGATGGCTACACCTTC. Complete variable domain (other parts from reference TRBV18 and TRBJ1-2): NAGVMQNPRHLVRRRGQEARLRCSPMKGHSHVYWYRQLPEEGLKFMVYLQKENIIDESGMPKERFSAEFPKEGPSILRIQQVVRGDSAAYFCASSPSLGTRGLDGYTFGSGTRLTVV.

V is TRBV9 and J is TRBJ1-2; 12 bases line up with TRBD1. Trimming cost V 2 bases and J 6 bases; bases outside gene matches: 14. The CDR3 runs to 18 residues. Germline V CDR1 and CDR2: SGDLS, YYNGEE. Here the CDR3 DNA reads TGTGCCAGCAGCGTCTCCGCCGGGACAGGGGGCGCAAGTGATGGCTACACCTTC. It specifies CASSVSAGTGGASDGYTF. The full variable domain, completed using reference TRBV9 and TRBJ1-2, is DSGVTQTPKHLITATGQRVTLRCSPRSGDLSVYWYQQSLDQGLQFLIQYYNGEERAKGNILERFSAQQFPDLHSELNLSSLELGDSALYFCASSVSAGTGGASDGYTFGSGTRLTVV.